Listed here is a single TCR beta chain. This clone has only a few counts. Its recognized antigen is unknown. No base-level quality is on record; no much larger clone is a single base apart. In the same sample, other DNA sequences code for this CDR3. The data were taken from a study of OX40 agonist ivuxolimab in advanced cancers. The study in broad terms: Ivuxolimab was an agonistic, fully human IgG2 monoclonal antibody directed against OX40 (CD134), a costimulatory receptor. A male proportion of roughly 80% and a mean age of approximately 61 years, ranging from about 20 to 79, were recorded for the dose-escalation cohort. Peripheral TCRbeta sequencing was intended to test whether TCR sequence diversity was altered and clonal T-cell expansion was caused by ivuxolimab. Intravenous ivuxolimab was administered to patients every 2 weeks at six dose levels: 0.01, 0.1, 0.3, 1.5, 3 and 10 mg/kg. Prior anti-PD-1, anti-PD-L1 or anti-CTLA-4 therapy was permitted, and roughly two fifths of dose-escalation patients had received checkpoint inhibitors. Of the 52 patients in dose escalation, 19 had hepatocellular carcinoma, roughly 15 had melanoma, 9 had renal cell carcinoma and 9 had head and neck cancer. The paper covers the monotherapy dose-escalation part of the phase I ivuxolimab trial, which included N of about 56 patients. Three dose-escalation patients achieved partial responses, one with hepatocellular carcinoma and two with cutaneous melanoma. The investigation overall reported the following: At doses of 0.1 to 3.0 mg/kg, clonal expansion of both CD4+ and CD8+ blood T cells was observed from baseline to week 6. Low levels of normalized T-cell clonal expansion were also seen in some patients who did not respond. In partial responders in the 0.1-3.0 mg/kg groups, normalized peripheral clonal expansion was found to be among the lowest, especially among CD8+ T cells. Antigen specificity was not determined for the clonally expanded peripheral T cells. After ivuxolimab, more expanded clones were found on average in CD8+ T cells than in CD4+ T cells.

Genomic DNA was isolated from the sorted cells so that the TCRbeta CDR3 region could be sequenced. The immunoSEQ Assay was used to sequence the TCRbeta CDR3 regions. TCRdb took over this immuneACCESS table, retaining in-frame rearrangements with V and J assigned. Such tables are incomplete; in checked studies, under half of the missing clones stem from an unresolved V gene, and the remainder is unexplained. In this sample the table shows almost 85,000 clones, 89% of which occur a single time. Together, the top ten hold under 0.25% of the sample. CDR1 SGDLS and CDR2 YYNGEE were looked up in the germline V gene. The CDR3 goes from the cysteine to the phenylalanine over 14 residues. CDR3 DNA only is kept here, 42 bases in frame from base 1. V sheds 0 bases and J sheds 7 bases, leaving 11 bases between their ends. The trial excluded patients who had a history of autoimmune disease or were on systemic immunosuppression. Peripheral blood for TCR sequencing was collected from all dose cohorts at baseline, on cycle 4 day 1, and on cycle 7 day 1. The samples were drawn from a first-in-human, open-label, multicenter phase I dose-escalation trial of ivuxolimab. The trial enrolled adults with locally advanced or metastatic head and neck squamous cell, hepatocellular, melanoma or renal cell carcinoma. Before TCR sequencing, CD4+ and CD8+ T cells were separately sorted from peripheral blood.

The sequence joins TRBV9 to TRBJ1-5, and possibly TRBD1, on 6 matching bases. Sample: CD4+ or CD8+ T cells sorted from blood, taken in a trial of the OX40 agonist ivuxolimab. This receptor was taken from an adult with an advanced solid tumor such as melanoma, head and neck, liver or kidney cancer. The nucleotide sequence reads as follows: TGTGCCAGCAGCGTAGGGGGGGCTGGGCAGCCCCAGCATTTT. Its product reads: CASSVGGAGQPQHF.